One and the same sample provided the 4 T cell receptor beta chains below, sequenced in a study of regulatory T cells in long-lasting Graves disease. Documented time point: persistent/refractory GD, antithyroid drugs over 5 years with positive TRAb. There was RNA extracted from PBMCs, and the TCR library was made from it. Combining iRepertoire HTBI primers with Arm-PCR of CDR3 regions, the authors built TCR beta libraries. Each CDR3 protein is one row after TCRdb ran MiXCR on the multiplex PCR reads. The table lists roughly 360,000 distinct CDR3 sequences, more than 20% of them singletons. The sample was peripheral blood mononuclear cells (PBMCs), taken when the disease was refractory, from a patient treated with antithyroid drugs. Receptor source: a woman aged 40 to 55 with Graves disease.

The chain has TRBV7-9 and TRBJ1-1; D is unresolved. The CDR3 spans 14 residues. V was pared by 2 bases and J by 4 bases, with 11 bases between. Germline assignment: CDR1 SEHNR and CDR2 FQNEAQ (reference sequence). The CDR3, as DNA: TGTGCCAGCAGCTTAAGACTTTGGGGCACTGAAGCTTTCTTT. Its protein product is CASSLRLWGTEAFF.

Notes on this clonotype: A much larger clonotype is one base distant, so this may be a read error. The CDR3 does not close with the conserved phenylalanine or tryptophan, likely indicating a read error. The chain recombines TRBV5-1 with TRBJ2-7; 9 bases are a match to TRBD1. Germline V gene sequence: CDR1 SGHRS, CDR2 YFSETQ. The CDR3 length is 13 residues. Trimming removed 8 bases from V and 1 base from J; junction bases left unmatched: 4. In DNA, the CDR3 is TGCGCCAGTACCGGGACAGGGTCCTACGAGCAGTACTCC. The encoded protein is CASTGTGSYEQYS.

CDR3 region: CASSLLTQYEQYF. CDR3 nucleotide sequence: TGTGCCAGCAGCTTATTGACACAGTACGAGCAGTACTTC. The V call is TRBV7-9, the J call TRBJ2-7; D unclear. The germline V gene encodes CDR1 SEHNR and CDR2 FQNEAQ (reference sequence). This CDR3 has 13 residues. V lost 2 bases to trimming and J lost 4 bases, with 9 bases between them.

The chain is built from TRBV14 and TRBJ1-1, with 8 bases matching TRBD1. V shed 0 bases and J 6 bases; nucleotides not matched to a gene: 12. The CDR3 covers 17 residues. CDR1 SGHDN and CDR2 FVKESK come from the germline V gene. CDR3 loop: CASSQERAGGFVPEAFF. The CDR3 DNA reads TGTGCCAGCAGCCAAGAGAGGGCAGGGGGCTTTGTCCCTGAAGCTTTCTTT.